Sequencing of this T cell receptor beta chain was carried out in a study of blood T cell repertoires in COVID-19. Study in general: Sites across the United States, Italy and Spain contributed samples from acute and convalescent COVID-19. T cells, B-cell-depleted T cells, or PBMCs supplied cDNA or gDNA.

In the study's own analysis: Nucleated cell number was recorded as an estimate derived from reference gene primer amplification. The data were produced by immunoSEQ multiplex PCR, yet TCRdb's version contains in-frame clones alone and is incomplete. The V and J calls and the clone size are those of that table, but D and trimming were determined from the DNA. The sample records approximately 430,000 clones, about nine tenths being singletons. This clone was detected only once. The length of the CDR3 is 14 residues. CDR1 is SGHAT and CDR2 is FQNNGV in the germline V gene. The ends were cut back, 2 bases at V and 4 bases at J, with 12 bases in the middle.

The chain couples TRBV11-2 to TRBJ2-7; no firm D call. The receptor was isolated from a woman in her 30s with active or convalescent COVID-19. Sequencing was done on a sample of peripheral blood. The CDR3 region has the DNA TGTGCCAGCAGCTTAAGTTTCGCGACATACGAGCAGTACTTC. Encoded protein: CASSLSFATYEQYF.